This record concerns one T cell receptor beta chain sequence. This specimen belongs to a study of blood T cell repertoires in COVID-19. Overall study context: Donors in the United States, Italy and Spain gave samples during acute or convalescent COVID-19.

Germline V gene sequence: CDR1 MNHNY, CDR2 SVGAGI (reference sequence). This CDR3 is built from 19 residues. Losses at the gene ends were 5 bases for V and 2 bases for J; bases not matched to a gene: 11. Recruited during active infection, patients (from Seattle) were subsequently followed longitudinally. In the authors' workflow: Reference gene primer amplification gave estimated nucleated cell counts. TCRdb keeps only in-frame clones here, not all; method: immunoSEQ multiplex PCR. V, J and clone size reflect that table, while D and trimming were determined from the DNA. The data show 200,000 to 300,000 clones, with 80% to 95% seen just once and about 0.79% held by the top ten.

Sequenced material: peripheral blood. The V gene is TRBV6-6, the J gene TRBJ1-6; TRBD1 matches at 11 bases. The receptor's source is a young man with COVID-19, enrolled during active disease. The CDR3 loop is CASSREPGQGVTYNSPLHF. Written as DNA, the CDR3 is TGTGCCAGCAGTCGAGAGCCGGGACAGGGGGTCACCTATAATTCACCCCTCCACTTT.